This TCR beta chain was sequenced in a study of OX40 agonist ivuxolimab in advanced cancers. Broader study findings: With doses of 0.1-3.0 mg/kg, partial responders showed among the lowest clonal expansion.

This CDR3 is built from 13 residues. Trimming removed 5 bases from V and 6 bases from J; junction bases left unmatched: 6. Germline V gene data show CDR1 as MNHEY and CDR2 as SVGAGI. As for this clone: Its antigen remains unknown.

Using immunoSEQ multiplex PCR, the repertoire was profiled, and TCRdb retains in-frame clones only, with some absent. The data hold 78,000 or so clones, with more than 75% observed a single time. The sequences come from CD4+ or CD8+ T cells sorted from blood, collected in a trial of the OX40 agonist ivuxolimab. V is TRBV6-5 and J is TRBJ2-7; 8 bases line up with TRBD1. The receptor's source is an adult with an advanced solid tumor such as melanoma, head and neck, liver or kidney cancer. Here the CDR3 DNA reads TGTGCCAGCAGTCAGGGACAGGCCAGCGAGCAGTACTTC. Residues: CASSQGQASEQYF.